A single sample gave rise to the 11 T cell receptor beta chains below, sequenced in a study of early T cells in non-severe SARS-CoV-2 infection. TCRdb re-derived calls from the 5' RACE reads in MiXCR, one entry per CDR3 protein. The data show around 68,000 distinct CDR3 sequences, 4.5% to 7.5% seen once. Sequenced material: whole blood, taken at baseline. The receptors shown here come from an adult who was a healthcare worker with PCR-confirmed SARS-CoV-2 infection or an uninfected control (not recorded which).

This clonotype occurred many times. The chain employs TRBV29-1 and TRBJ2-1; TRBD2 matches at 7 bases. This CDR3 is built from 15 residues. The V gene end was trimmed by 2 bases and the J gene end by 3 bases; junction bases not matched to a gene: 7. Germline loops: CDR1 SQVTM, CDR2 ANQGSEA. CDR3 coding DNA: TGCAGCGTTGAACTCGCGGGAGTCTTCTACAATGAGCAGTTCTTC. It codes for CSVELAGVFYNEQFF.

This clonotype was seen a handful of times. The rearrangement links TRBV21-1 to TRBJ2-7; the D call of TRBD2 is as the table states it, not checked on the DNA. TRBV21-1 corresponds to a pseudogene. The CDR3 totals 16 residues. The CDR3 nucleotides are TGTGCCAGCAGCAAAGGACTAGCGGGAGGTGTCTACGAGCAGTACTTC. This translates into CASSKGLAGGVYEQYF.

This clonotype was counted ten times or more. V usage is TRBV7-9 and J usage is TRBJ2-5; a weak D match, TRBD2 (6 bases). This CDR3 spans 16 amino acids. CDR1 and CDR2 (germline): SEHNR, FQNEAQ (reference sequence). Trimming took 1 base from V and 2 from J, leaving 14 bases between them. Written as DNA, the CDR3 is TGTGCCAGCAGCTTAGTCCTAGCGACAGATCAAGAGACCCAGTACTTC. Translation gives CASSLVLATDQETQYF.

This clonotype occurred many times. V is TRBV20-1 and J is TRBJ1-2; 7 nucleotides agree with TRBD1. V lost 7 bases and J lost 0; bases outside the gene matches: 8. Germline CDR1 reads DFQATT; CDR2 reads SNEGSKA (reference sequence). The CDR3 runs to 14 residues. CDR3 region: CSVTGDSTNYGYTF. The CDR3 DNA follows: TGCAGTGTTACGGGGGACAGTACTAACTATGGCTACACCTTC.

This chain's CDR3 is CASSLTSGTSDTQYF. The CDR3 bases are TGTGCCAGCAGCTTAACTAGCGGGACTTCGGACACCCAGTACTTC. The V call is TRBV7-2, the J call TRBJ2-5; 10 bases align to TRBD2. There are 15 residues in the CDR3. The ends lost 2 bases at V and 8 bases at J; junction bases unmatched: 8. The V gene's germline CDR1 is SGHTA and CDR2 FQGNSA.

The genes are TRBV2 and TRBJ2-1, with TRBD2 matching over 7 bases. The CDR3 consists of 15 residues. Germline V CDR1 and CDR2: SNHLY, FYNNEI. V dropped 6 bases and J dropped 0; count of bases not matched to a gene: 5. The CDR3 nucleotides read TGTGCCAGCAGGAGGGAGGGGAGCTCCTACAATGAGCAGTTCTTC. Translation gives CASRREGSSYNEQFF.

This clonotype came up many times. The rearrangement uses TRBV20-1 and TRBJ2-3; 8 bases agree with TRBD2. V lost 7 bases and J lost 1; bases outside the gene matches: 4. This CDR3 is built from 13 residues. Germline CDR1 is DFQATT and CDR2 is SNEGSKA (reference sequence). CDR3: CSGLTSGTDTQYF. In nucleotides, the CDR3 is TGCAGTGGGTTGACTAGCGGCACAGATACGCAGTATTTT.

This clonotype was seen a few times. This chain connects TRBV28 to TRBJ2-3; TRBD2 agrees at 7 bases. This CDR3 region has 13 residues. V shed 11 bases, J shed 0 bases, and the junction held 5 bases outside the gene matches. Germline assignment: CDR1 MDHEN and CDR2 SYDVKM. In DNA, the CDR3 is TGTGCCGAAGGGGAGGGGAGCACAGATACGCAGTATTTT. This sequence encodes CAEGEGSTDTQYF.

This clonotype was seen repeatedly, ten times or more. V gene TRBV20-1 combines with J gene TRBJ2-3; 10 nucleotides line up with TRBD2. From germline, CDR1 is DFQATT and CDR2 SNEGSKA (reference sequence). The CDR3 totals 15 residues. The ends lost 7 bases at V and 3 bases at J; junction bases unmatched: 10. CDR3 amino acids: CSVTSGREATDTQYF. As DNA, the CDR3 is TGCAGTGTGACAAGCGGGAGGGAGGCGACAGATACGCAGTATTTT.

This chain links TRBV7-9 with TRBJ2-7; possibly TRBD1 for D (5 bases). The ends were cut back, 0 bases at V and 11 bases at J, with 11 bases in the middle. Germline-derived CDR1 and CDR2 are SEHNR and FQNEAQ (reference sequence). This CDR3 contains 12 residues. Here the CDR3 DNA reads TGTGCCAGCAGCTTAGCCAGGGTAGGGGAGTACTTC. It codes for CASSLARVGEYF.

This clonotype was seen more than once but under ten times. The chain is built from TRBV18 and TRBJ2-3; 9 bases map to TRBD2. The CDR3 length is 17 residues. Trimming cost V 2 bases and J 2 bases; bases outside gene matches: 8. Germline values: CDR1 KGHSH, CDR2 LQKENI. The CDR3 DNA sequence: TGTGCCAGCTCACCAGAGACTAGCGGTTACTCCACAGATACGCAGTATTTT. Protein product: CASSPETSGYSTDTQYF.